This paragraph covers one TCR beta chain sequence. Its antigen is unidentified. The sample originates from a study of cytomegalovirus exposure and HLA in healthy donors. Study-wide results and limits: The authors reported that TCR beta sequences could predict HLA-A and HLA-B alleles. These predictions were accurate for most subjects in the first cohort. Specificity for CMV antigens was confirmed in vitro for a few of the CMV-associated chains. In a later analysis, a missense DCLRE1C variant was linked to TCR beta V- and J-gene trimming.

The PCR ran on 60 Vbeta and 13 Jbeta primers. Sequencing used immunoSEQ multiplex PCR; TCRdb keeps in-frame clones, though not all of them. The sample carries approximately 150,000 clones, just over 70% recorded once. This clonotype was sampled from a man aged 18 to 29 in good health and CMV-seropositive. The sample comprised PBMCs.

The CDR3 nucleotides read TGTGCCAGCAGACCGGACGACAGGGGGCCGACTGAAGCTTTCTTT. It translates to CASRPDDRGPTEAFF. This chain connects TRBV6-1 to TRBJ1-1; 10 positions match TRBD1. The germline CDR1 and CDR2 sequences are MNHNS and SASEGT. V was clipped by 6 bases and J by 5 bases; unmatched bases: 9. The CDR3 is 15 amino acids.